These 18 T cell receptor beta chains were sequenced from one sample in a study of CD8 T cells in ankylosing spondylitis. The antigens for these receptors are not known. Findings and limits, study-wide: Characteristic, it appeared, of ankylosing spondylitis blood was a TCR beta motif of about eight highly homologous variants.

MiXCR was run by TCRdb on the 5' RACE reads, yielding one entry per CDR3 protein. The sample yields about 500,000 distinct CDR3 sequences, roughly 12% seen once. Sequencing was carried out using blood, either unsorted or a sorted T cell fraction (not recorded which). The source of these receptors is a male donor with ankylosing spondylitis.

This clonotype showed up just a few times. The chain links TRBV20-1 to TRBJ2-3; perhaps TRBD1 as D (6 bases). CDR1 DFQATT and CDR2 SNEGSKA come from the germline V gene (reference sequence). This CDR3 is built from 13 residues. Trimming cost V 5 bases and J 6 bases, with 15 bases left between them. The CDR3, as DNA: TGCAGTGCTCAAGACCCTAGGGGGGATACGCAGTATTTT. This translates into CSAQDPRGDTQYF.

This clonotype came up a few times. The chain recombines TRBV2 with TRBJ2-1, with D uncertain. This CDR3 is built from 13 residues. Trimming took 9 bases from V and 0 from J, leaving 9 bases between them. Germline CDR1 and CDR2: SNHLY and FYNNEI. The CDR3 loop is CASRRSSYNEQFF. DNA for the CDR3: TGTGCCAGTAGGAGAAGCTCCTACAATGAGCAGTTCTTC.

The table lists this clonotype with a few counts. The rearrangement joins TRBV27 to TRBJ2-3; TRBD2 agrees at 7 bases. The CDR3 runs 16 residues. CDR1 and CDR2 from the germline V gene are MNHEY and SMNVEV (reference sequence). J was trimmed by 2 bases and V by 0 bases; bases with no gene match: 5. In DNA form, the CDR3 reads TGTGCCAGCAGTTTATCAGGGCTAGCGGCCACAGATACGCAGTATTTT. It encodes CASSLSGLAATDTQYF.

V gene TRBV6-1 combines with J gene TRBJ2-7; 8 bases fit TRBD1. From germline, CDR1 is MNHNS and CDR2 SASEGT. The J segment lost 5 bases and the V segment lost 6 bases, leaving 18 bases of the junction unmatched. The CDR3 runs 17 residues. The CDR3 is CASRSGQGAADFDEQYF. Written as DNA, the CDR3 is TGTGCCAGCAGGTCTGGGCAGGGGGCCGCGGATTTTGACGAGCAGTACTTC.

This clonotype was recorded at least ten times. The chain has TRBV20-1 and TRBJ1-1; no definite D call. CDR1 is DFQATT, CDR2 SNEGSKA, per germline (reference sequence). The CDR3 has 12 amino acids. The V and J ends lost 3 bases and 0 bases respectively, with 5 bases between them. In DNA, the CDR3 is TGCAGTGCTAGCGCAATGAACACTGAAGCTTTCTTT. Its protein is CSASAMNTEAFF.

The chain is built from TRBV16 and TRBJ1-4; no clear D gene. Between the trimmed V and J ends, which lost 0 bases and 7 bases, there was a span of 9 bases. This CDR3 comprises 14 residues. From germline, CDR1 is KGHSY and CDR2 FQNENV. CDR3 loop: CASSQSRVGEKLFF. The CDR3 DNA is TGTGCCAGCAGCCAATCCCGGGTGGGTGAAAAACTGTTTTTT.

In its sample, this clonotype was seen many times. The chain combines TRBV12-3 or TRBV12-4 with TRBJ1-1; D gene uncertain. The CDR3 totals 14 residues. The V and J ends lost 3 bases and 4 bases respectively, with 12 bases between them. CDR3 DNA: TGTGCCAGCAGTTTTGGCCCCCCCGGCACTGAAGCTTTCTTT. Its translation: CASSFGPPGTEAFF.

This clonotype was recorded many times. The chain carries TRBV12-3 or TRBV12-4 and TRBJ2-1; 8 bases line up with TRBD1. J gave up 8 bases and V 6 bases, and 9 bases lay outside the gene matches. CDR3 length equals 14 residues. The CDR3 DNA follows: TGTGCCAGCAGCGCTAACAGGGGGGTAGATGAGCAGTTCTTC. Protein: CASSANRGVDEQFF.

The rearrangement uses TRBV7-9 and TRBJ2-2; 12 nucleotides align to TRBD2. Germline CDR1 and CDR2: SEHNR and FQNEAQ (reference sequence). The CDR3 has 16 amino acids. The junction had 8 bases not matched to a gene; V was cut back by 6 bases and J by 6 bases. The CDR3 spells CASSPRLAGVPGELFF. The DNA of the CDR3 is TGTGCCAGCAGTCCTAGACTAGCGGGAGTTCCCGGGGAGCTGTTTTTT.

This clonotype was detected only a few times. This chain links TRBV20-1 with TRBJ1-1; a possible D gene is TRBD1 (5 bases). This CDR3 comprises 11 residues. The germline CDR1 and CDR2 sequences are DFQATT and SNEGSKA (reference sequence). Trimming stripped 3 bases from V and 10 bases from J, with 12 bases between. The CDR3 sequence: CSARSQGGAFF. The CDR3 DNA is TGCAGTGCTAGGTCGCAGGGAGGAGCTTTCTTT.

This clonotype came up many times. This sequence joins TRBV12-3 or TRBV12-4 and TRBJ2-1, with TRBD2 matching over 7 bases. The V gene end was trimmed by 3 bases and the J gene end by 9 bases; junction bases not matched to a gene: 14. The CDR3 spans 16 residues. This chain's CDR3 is CASSFSGISGFAEQFF. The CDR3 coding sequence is TGTGCCAGCAGTTTCAGCGGGATAAGTGGGTTCGCTGAGCAGTTCTTC.

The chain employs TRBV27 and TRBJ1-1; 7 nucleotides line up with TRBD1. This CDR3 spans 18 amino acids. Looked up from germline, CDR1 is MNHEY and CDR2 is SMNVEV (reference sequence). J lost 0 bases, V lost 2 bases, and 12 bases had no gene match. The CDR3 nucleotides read TGTGCCAGCAGTTTAGGGGGGACAGCGGAGGCCATGAACACTGAAGCTTTCTTT. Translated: CASSLGGTAEAMNTEAFF.

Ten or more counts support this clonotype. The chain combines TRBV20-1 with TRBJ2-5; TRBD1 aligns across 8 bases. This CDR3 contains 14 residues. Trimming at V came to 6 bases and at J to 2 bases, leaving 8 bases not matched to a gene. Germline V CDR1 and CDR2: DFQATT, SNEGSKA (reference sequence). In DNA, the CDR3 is TGCAGTGCCCAGGGGGCGATTCGACAAGAGACCCAGTACTTC. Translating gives CSAQGAIRQETQYF.

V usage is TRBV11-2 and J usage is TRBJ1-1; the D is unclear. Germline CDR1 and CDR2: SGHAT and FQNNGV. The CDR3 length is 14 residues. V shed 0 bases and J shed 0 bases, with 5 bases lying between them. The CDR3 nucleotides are TGTGCCAGCAGCTTAGAGACCGTGAACACTGAAGCTTTCTTT. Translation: CASSLETVNTEAFF.

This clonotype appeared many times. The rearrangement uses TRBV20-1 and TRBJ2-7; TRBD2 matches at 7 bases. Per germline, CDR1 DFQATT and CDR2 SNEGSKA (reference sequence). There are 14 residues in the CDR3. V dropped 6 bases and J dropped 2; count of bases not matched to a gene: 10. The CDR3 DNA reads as TGCAGTGCCTCTCGAGGAGCGGGAACCTACGAGCAGTACTTC. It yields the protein CSASRGAGTYEQYF.

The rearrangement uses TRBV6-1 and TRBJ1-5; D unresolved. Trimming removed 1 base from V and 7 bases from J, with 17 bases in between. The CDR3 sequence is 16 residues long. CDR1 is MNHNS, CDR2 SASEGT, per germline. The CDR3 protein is CASSEVRPSQTQPQHF. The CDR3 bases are TGTGCCAGCAGTGAAGTTCGACCTAGCCAGACCCAGCCCCAGCATTTT.

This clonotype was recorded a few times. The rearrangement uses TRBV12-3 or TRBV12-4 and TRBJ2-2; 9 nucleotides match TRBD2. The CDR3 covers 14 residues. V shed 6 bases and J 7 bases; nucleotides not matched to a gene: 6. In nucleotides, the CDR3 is TGTGCCAGCAGGGGCGGGAGGGCCGTCGGGGAGCTGTTTTTT. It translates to CASRGGRAVGELFF.

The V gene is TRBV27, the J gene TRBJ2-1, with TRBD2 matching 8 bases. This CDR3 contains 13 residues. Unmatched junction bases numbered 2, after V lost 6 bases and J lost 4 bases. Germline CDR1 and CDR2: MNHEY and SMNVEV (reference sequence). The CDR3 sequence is CASRTSAYNEQFF. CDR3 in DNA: TGTGCCAGCAGGACTAGCGCGTACAATGAGCAGTTCTTC.